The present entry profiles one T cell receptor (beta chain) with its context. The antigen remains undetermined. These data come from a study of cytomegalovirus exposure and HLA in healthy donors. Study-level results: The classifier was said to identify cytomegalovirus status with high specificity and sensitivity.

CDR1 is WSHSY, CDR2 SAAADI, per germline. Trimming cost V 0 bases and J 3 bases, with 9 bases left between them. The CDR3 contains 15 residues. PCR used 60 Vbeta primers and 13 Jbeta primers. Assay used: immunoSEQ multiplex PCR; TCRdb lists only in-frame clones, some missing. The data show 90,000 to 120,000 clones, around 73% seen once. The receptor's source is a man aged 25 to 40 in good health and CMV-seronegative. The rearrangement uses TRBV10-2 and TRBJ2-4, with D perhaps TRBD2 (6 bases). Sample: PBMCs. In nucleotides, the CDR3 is TGCGCCAGCAGTGAGTCCGGGGGAATCAAAAACATTCAGTACTTC. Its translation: CASSESGGIKNIQYF.